This TCR beta chain was identified during a study of shared clonotypes between healthy human individuals. The germline V gene encodes CDR1 SGHNT and CDR2 YYREEE (reference sequence). This CDR3 is built from 14 residues. V was clipped by 4 bases and J by 1 base, with 11 bases between them. Libraries were prepared by immunoSEQ multiplex PCR; TCRdb keeps only in-frame clonotypes and omits some of them. The table lists about 660,000 clones, about 74% of them singletons. Adults of Caucasian background living in Nashville, Tennessee made up all donors. Sequencing was performed on memory CD4+ T cells sorted from blood. Subset denoted: CD45RA-negative fraction. J is TRBJ1-1 and V is TRBV5-4, with D maybe TRBD1 (5 bases). This receptor was taken from a woman in her twenties or thirties in good health. The CDR3 protein is CASSPGGGNTEAFF. The CDR3 bases are TGTGCCAGCAGCCCTGGGGGGGGGAACACTGAAGCTTTCTTT. Full variable domain (remainder filled in from reference TRBV5-4 and TRBJ1-1): ETGVTQSPTHLIKTRGQQVTLRCSSQSGHNTVSWYQQALGQGPQFIFQYYREEENGRGNFPPRFSGLQFPNYSSELNVNALELDDSALYLCASSPGGGNTEAFFGQGTRLTVV.